Presented here are 12 T cell receptor beta chains from one specimen sequenced in a study of blood T cell repertoires in COVID-19. Measured with immunoSEQ multiplex PCR; TCRdb has only the in-frame clones, and not every one. The data contain about 280,000 clones, 85% to 95% of them singletons. The sequencing sample was made of PBMCs or T cells enriched from blood (not recorded which). The receptors originated from a middle-aged man who had been exposed to COVID-19.

The chain links TRBV9 to TRBJ1-1; 8 nucleotides align to TRBD1. This CDR3 comprises 18 residues. Losses at the gene ends were 0 bases for V and 7 bases for J; bases not matched to a gene: 17. The germline V gene has CDR1 SGDLS and CDR2 YYNGEE. This CDR3 reads CASSVVDRDRRYQDEAFF. The CDR3, as DNA: TGTGCCAGCAGCGTAGTAGATCGGGACAGGAGATACCAAGATGAAGCTTTCTTT.

This clone was detected only a few times. The rearrangement joins TRBV18 to TRBJ2-2; perhaps TRBD1 as D (5 bases). The CDR3 covers 17 residues. Per germline, CDR1 KGHSH and CDR2 LQKENI. Trimming took 0 bases from V and 0 from J, leaving 11 bases between them. The CDR3, as DNA: TGTGCCAGCTCACCACCGACCGGACAAACGAACACCGGGGAGCTGTTTTTT. This codes for CASSPPTGQTNTGELFF.

The chain recombines TRBV7-3 with TRBJ2-1, with 8 positions matching TRBD2. Trimming at V came to 4 bases and at J to 7 bases, leaving 12 bases not matched to a gene. The CDR3 sequence is 16 residues long. The germline V gene has CDR1 SGHTA and CDR2 FQGTGA. CDR3 nucleotides: TGTGCCAGCAGCTCCACACGGGCGGGAGGTGGAAATGAGCAGTTCTTC. Its protein product is CASSSTRAGGGNEQFF.

This sequence joins TRBV19 and TRBJ2-1; TRBD2 is a possible D gene (5 bases). This CDR3 spans 15 amino acids. Germline V gives CDR1 LNHDA, CDR2 SQIVND (reference sequence). Trimming cost V 5 bases and J 7 bases, with 18 bases left between them. The CDR3 here is CASSAPGEGWNEQFF. In nucleotides, the CDR3 is TGTGCCAGTAGTGCCCCCGGGGAAGGATGGAATGAGCAGTTCTTC.

This chain connects TRBV18 to TRBJ2-1; 10 bases are a match to TRBD2. Looked up from germline, CDR1 is KGHSH and CDR2 is LQKENI. Trimming cost V 3 bases and J 8 bases; bases outside gene matches: 10. The CDR3 has 16 amino acids. CDR3 in DNA: TGTGCCAGCTCACCCCAAAGCGGGAGGGCGTCTTATGAGCAGTTCTTC. Translated, it gives CASSPQSGRASYEQFF.

The CDR3 DNA sequence: TGTGCCAGCAGCAGGGAATTTTATCAGCCCCAGCATTTT. Its translation is CASSREFYQPQHF. The rearrangement joins TRBV28 to TRBJ1-5; maybe TRBD1 (5 bases). With 6 bases removed from V and 5 bases from J, the gap between germline ends came to 11 bases. The V gene's germline CDR1 is MDHEN and CDR2 SYDVKM. There are 13 residues in the CDR3.

This chain connects TRBV30 to TRBJ2-1; tentatively, D is TRBD2 (6 bases). V dropped 0 bases and J dropped 4 bases, with 16 bases sitting between them. There are 16 residues in the CDR3. Germline assignment: CDR1 GTSNPN and CDR2 SVGIG (reference sequence). The CDR3 here is CAWSVAGTALYNEQFF. CDR3 nucleotides: TGTGCCTGGAGTGTAGCCGGGACTGCGTTATACAATGAGCAGTTCTTC. The full variable domain, in which reference TRBV30 and TRBJ2-1 provide the parts outside the CDR3, is SQTIHQWPATLVQPVGSPLSLECTVEGTSNPNLYWYRQAAGRGLQLLFYSVGIGQISSEVPQNLSASRPQDRQFILSSKKLLLSDSGFYLCAWSVAGTALYNEQFFGPGTRLTVL.

The rearrangement joins TRBV11-2 to TRBJ2-3; no clear D gene. Trimming shortened V by 5 bases and J by 2 bases, and 8 bases separated the two germline ends. CDR1 and CDR2 from the germline V gene are SGHAT and FQNNGV. This CDR3 comprises 13 residues. The CDR3 protein is CASSRQNTDTQYF. The CDR3 DNA reads as TGTGCCAGCAGCCGACAAAACACAGATACGCAGTATTTT.

The chain is built from TRBV19 and TRBJ2-1; 8 bases agree with TRBD1. CDR3 length equals 12 residues. CDR1 and CDR2 (germline): LNHDA, SQIVND (reference sequence). The V and J ends lost 6 bases and 6 bases, in that order; junction bases with no gene match: 1. The CDR3 loop reads CASRTGVNEQFF. CDR3 sequence (DNA): TGTGCCAGTAGGACAGGGGTCAATGAGCAGTTCTTC.

The chain is built from TRBV29-1 and TRBJ2-3; D gene uncertain. This CDR3 region has 13 residues. The V end lost 0 bases, the J end lost 0 bases, and 4 bases lay between the germline ends. Germline V gene data show CDR1 as SQVTM and CDR2 as ANQGSEA. For the CDR3, the DNA is TGCAGCGTTGAAGATTCGAGCACAGATACGCAGTATTTT. Its translation: CSVEDSSTDTQYF.

The chain employs TRBV28 and TRBJ1-6, with TRBD1 matching 11 bases. The CDR3 length is 17 residues. Germline CDR1 reads MDHEN; CDR2 reads SYDVKM. J gave up 10 bases and V 4 bases, and 12 bases lay outside the gene matches. The CDR3 DNA is TGTGCCAGCAGTTCACCCCGGGACAGGGGGTTTGGGTCACCCCTCCACTTT. It encodes CASSSPRDRGFGSPLHF.

V usage is TRBV18 and J usage is TRBJ2-7; D uncertain. Germline assignment: CDR1 KGHSH and CDR2 LQKENI. Trimming took 3 bases from V and 2 from J, leaving 11 bases between them. This CDR3 region has 14 residues. CDR3: CASSPQSKTYEQYF. In nucleotides, the CDR3 is TGTGCCAGCTCACCGCAGTCAAAGACCTACGAGCAGTACTTC.